The 20 T cell receptor beta chains given below trace back to one sample, sequenced in a study of lymphopenia after photon versus proton radiotherapy. The data were produced by immunoSEQ multiplex PCR, yet TCRdb's version contains in-frame clones alone and is incomplete. The sample lists 6,000 to 6,500 clones, roughly nine tenths seen once, with around 10% in the top ten. The sequencing used peripheral blood, collected from a patient treated with photon-based radiotherapy. The receptors come from a man between 60 and 75 years old with cholangiocarcinoma.

The CDR3 region is CASTLALGTSGYNEQFF. CDR3 nucleotides: TGTGCCAGCACTTTGGCCCTCGGGACTAGCGGTTACAATGAGCAGTTCTTC. V and J are TRBV5-4 and TRBJ2-1, with 11 bases that match TRBD2. CDR1 is SGHNT, CDR2 YYREEE, per germline (reference sequence). With V trimmed by 6 bases and J by 4 bases, 12 bases remained unmatched. The CDR3 extends over 17 amino acids.

The chain has TRBV10-1 and TRBJ2-7; D is perhaps TRBD1 (6 bases). CDR3 length: 13 residues. Germline loops: CDR1 WNHNN, CDR2 SYGVQD (reference sequence). V was trimmed by 1 base and J by 6 bases, leaving 10 bases between them. The CDR3 region has the DNA TGCGCCAGCAGTGAGTACCGGGACACCGAGCAGTACTTC. Protein sequence: CASSEYRDTEQYF.

J is TRBJ1-1 and V is TRBV11-3; D unresolved. The germline V gene encodes CDR1 SGHNT and CDR2 YENEEA. The CDR3 runs to 14 residues. The V end lost 2 bases, the J end lost 0 bases, and 7 bases lay between the germline ends. The CDR3 DNA reads TGTGCCAGCAGCTTATTACGGGTGAACACTGAAGCTTTCTTT. This gives the protein CASSLLRVNTEAFF.

This rearrangement joins TRBV29-1 to TRBJ1-1; TRBD1 matches at 7 bases. CDR1 is SQVTM, CDR2 ANQGSEA, per germline. The CDR3 loop spans 14 amino acids. The J segment lost 5 bases and the V segment lost 6 bases, leaving 12 bases of the junction unmatched. The CDR3 DNA sequence: TGCAGCGTCACCCCGACAGGGTGGGGGACTGAAGCTTTCTTT. It encodes CSVTPTGWGTEAFF.

The genes are TRBV5-1 and TRBJ1-3, with TRBD1 matching over 8 bases. The CDR3 totals 16 residues. Trimming took 1 base from V and 1 from J; bases not matched to a gene: 4. Germline assignment: CDR1 SGHRS and CDR2 YFSETQ. As DNA, the CDR3 is TGCGCCAGCAGCTTGAGTCAGGGGGCATCTGGAAACACCATATATTTT. Encoded protein: CASSLSQGASGNTIYF.

This chain joins TRBV5-6 and TRBJ2-2; D unresolved. CDR1 is SGHDT and CDR2 is YYEEEE in the germline V gene. This CDR3 has 15 amino acids. With 0 bases removed from V and 0 bases from J, the gap between germline ends came to 6 bases. CDR3 residues: CASSLGAANTGELFF. Written as DNA, the CDR3 is TGTGCCAGCAGCTTGGGGGCAGCGAACACCGGGGAGCTGTTTTTT.

The gene calls are TRBV7-9 and TRBJ2-5, with D possibly matching TRBD2 (6 bases). Germline V gene sequence: CDR1 SEHNR, CDR2 FQNEAQ (reference sequence). V was cut by 8 bases and J by 2 bases, with 15 bases left in between. CDR3 length: 14 residues. CDR3 nucleotide sequence: TGTGCCAGCCGGGCCGGGGGTGAACAAGAGACCCAGTACTTC. Its translation is CASRAGGEQETQYF.

For the CDR3, the DNA is TGTGCCAGCATTAGGACAGGGGAGGGCTACGAGCAGTACTTC. It codes for CASIRTGEGYEQYF. The chain employs TRBV2 and TRBJ2-7, with TRBD1 matching 9 bases. The length of the CDR3 is 14 residues. V dropped 7 bases and J dropped 3; count of bases not matched to a gene: 7. The germline CDR1 and CDR2 sequences are SNHLY and FYNNEI.

This clone occurred a few times. The V and J genes are TRBV6-5 and TRBJ1-1; D gene unclear. Trimming stripped 4 bases from V and 5 bases from J, with 14 bases between. The CDR3 sequence is 14 residues long. Per the germline V gene, CDR1 is MNHEY and CDR2 is SVGAGI. The CDR3 reads CASSFPGPGTEAFF. The CDR3 nucleotides are TGTGCCAGCAGTTTCCCCGGGCCGGGAACTGAAGCTTTCTTT.

The chain recombines TRBV2 with TRBJ1-4; TRBD1 matches at 8 bases. CDR1 and CDR2 from the germline V gene are SNHLY and FYNNEI. The length of the CDR3 is 16 residues. With 3 bases clipped from V and 7 bases from J, the junction kept 10 bases outside the gene matches. This CDR3 is CASSEWLGQGAEKLFF. The CDR3 nucleotides read TGTGCCAGCAGTGAGTGGCTTGGGCAGGGGGCTGAAAAACTGTTTTTT.

The rearrangement joins TRBV27 to TRBJ1-5, with D possibly TRBD1 on 5 matching bases. Germline values: CDR1 MNHEY, CDR2 SMNVEV (reference sequence). CDR3 length equals 13 residues. V gave up 0 bases and J gave up 7 bases, with 7 bases separating them. CDR3 sequence (DNA): TGTGCCAGCAGTTTATCCCGGACACAGCCCCAGCATTTT. Residues: CASSLSRTQPQHF.

The CDR3 nucleotides read TGTGCCAGCAGCTTAGTAGTTGCGTTAGAGGGGCAATACAATGAGCAGTTCTTC. Its protein product is CASSLVVALEGQYNEQFF. The chain combines TRBV7-9 with TRBJ2-1; either TRBD1 or TRBD2 may supply D (5 bases each). The length of the CDR3 is 18 residues. The germline V gene encodes CDR1 SEHNR and CDR2 FQNEAQ (reference sequence). Trimming took 1 base from V and 4 from J, leaving 20 bases between them.

This sequence joins TRBV27 and TRBJ2-1; D remains unclear. The germline CDR1 and CDR2 sequences are MNHEY and SMNVEV (reference sequence). The CDR3 loop spans 13 amino acids. V shed 6 bases and J shed 6 bases, with 12 bases lying between them. CDR3 amino acids: CASRASFGNEQFF. In nucleotides, the CDR3 is TGTGCCAGCAGGGCCTCCTTCGGCAATGAGCAGTTCTTC.

The V and J genes are TRBV15 and TRBJ2-7; 10 bases are a match to TRBD1. This CDR3 has 14 amino acids. Trimming at V came to 4 bases and at J to 2 bases, leaving 2 bases not matched to a gene. Germline CDR1 LNHNV, CDR2 YYDKDF (reference sequence). The CDR3 protein is CATSTDRGPYEQYF. In nucleotides, the CDR3 is TGTGCCACCAGCACCGACAGGGGGCCCTACGAGCAGTACTTC.

The gene calls are TRBV4-1 and TRBJ2-7; no clear D. The germline CDR1 and CDR2 sequences are MGHRA and YSYEKL. V lost 3 bases and J lost 0, with 12 bases in between. There are 15 residues in the CDR3. The chain's CDR3 is CASSHPGQVSYEQYF. CDR3 coding DNA: TGCGCCAGCAGCCACCCGGGCCAAGTCTCCTACGAGCAGTACTTC.

This clone has just a few counts. The CDR3: CASSQALAVPYEQYF. Written as DNA, the CDR3 is TGCGCCAGCAGCCAGGCACTAGCGGTACCCTACGAGCAGTACTTC. This chain connects TRBV4-1 to TRBJ2-7, with 8 nucleotides matching TRBD2. After removal of 3 bases from V and 2 bases from J, the junction contained 6 bases not matched to a gene. Germline V gene data show CDR1 as MGHRA and CDR2 as YSYEKL. This CDR3 is built from 15 residues.

The gene calls are TRBV9 and TRBJ2-5, with a possible D match to TRBD2 (6 bases). Germline lookup yields CDR1 SGDLS and CDR2 YYNGEE. The CDR3 totals 14 residues. V dropped 3 bases and J dropped 4 bases, with 13 bases sitting between them. The CDR3: CASSAPDGGETQYF. CDR3 bases: TGTGCCAGCAGCGCACCCGACGGGGGAGAGACCCAGTACTTC.

This chain links TRBV19 with TRBJ2-3; no reliable D call. Germline CDR1 is LNHDA and CDR2 is SQIVND (reference sequence). V lost 4 bases and J lost 0, with 5 bases in between. This CDR3 has 13 residues. CDR3 residues: CASSKSSTDTQYF. CDR3 bases: TGTGCCAGTAGTAAATCTAGCACAGATACGCAGTATTTT.

V and J are TRBV6-5 and TRBJ2-5; a possible D gene is TRBD2 (5 bases). The CDR3 is 13 residues long. Germline values: CDR1 MNHEY, CDR2 SVGAGI. V lost 6 bases, J lost 2 bases, and 10 bases lay in between. CDR3 in DNA: TGTGCCAGCAGACTAGGAAATCAAGAGACCCAGTACTTC. This sequence encodes CASRLGNQETQYF.

The rearrangement uses TRBV7-2 and TRBJ2-7; D is perhaps TRBD2 (5 bases). This CDR3 is built from 15 residues. Germline loops: CDR1 SGHTA, CDR2 FQGNSA. V was shortened by 2 bases and J by 3 bases, with 14 bases between the two germline ends. For the CDR3, the DNA is TGTGCCAGCAGCTTATGGGTACAGAGGGTCTACGAGCAGTACTTC. Its translation: CASSLWVQRVYEQYF.